The sequence of this TCR beta chain was determined in a study of shared clonotypes between healthy human individuals. Only in-frame clones appear in the TCRdb table, and some are missing; sequencing was by immunoSEQ multiplex PCR. The sample has roughly 2.2 million clones, more than 80% seen once. V was pared by 5 bases and J by 4 bases, with 16 bases between. There are 15 residues in the CDR3. Per the germline V gene, CDR1 is SGHRS and CDR2 is YFSETQ. The sequenced sample consisted of naive CD4+ T cells from PBMCs. Subset here: CD45RA+ positively selected. The receptor comes from a man younger than 30 in good health. Some clones in this sample may be carry-over from other donors' samples. The V call is TRBV5-1, the J call TRBJ1-5; D might be TRBD1 (6 bases). The CDR3 bases are TGCGCCAGCAGTCAACAGGGTTTGTTGAATCAGCCCCAGCATTTT. Translating gives CASSQQGLLNQPQHF.